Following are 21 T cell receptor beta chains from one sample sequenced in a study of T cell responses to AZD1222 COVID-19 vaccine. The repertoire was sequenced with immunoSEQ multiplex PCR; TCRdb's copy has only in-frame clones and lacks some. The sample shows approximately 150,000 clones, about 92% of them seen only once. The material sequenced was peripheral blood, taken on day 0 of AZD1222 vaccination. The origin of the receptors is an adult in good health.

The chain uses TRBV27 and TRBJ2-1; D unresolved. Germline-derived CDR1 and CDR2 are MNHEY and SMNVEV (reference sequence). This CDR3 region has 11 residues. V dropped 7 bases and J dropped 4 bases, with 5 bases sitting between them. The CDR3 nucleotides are TGTGCCAGCACACTGTACAATGAGCAGTTCTTC. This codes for CASTLYNEQFF.

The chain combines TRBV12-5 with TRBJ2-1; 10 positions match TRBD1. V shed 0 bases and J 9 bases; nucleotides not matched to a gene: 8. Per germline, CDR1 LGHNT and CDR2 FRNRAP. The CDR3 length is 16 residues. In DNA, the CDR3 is TGTGCTAGTGGTTTGGTAGCGGGACAGGGGCCTAGTGAGCAGTTCTTC. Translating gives CASGLVAGQGPSEQFF. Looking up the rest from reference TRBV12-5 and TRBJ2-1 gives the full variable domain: DARVTQTPRHKVTEMGQEVTMRCQPILGHNTVFWYRQTMMQGLELLAYFRNRAPLDDSGMPKDRFSAEMPDATLATLKIQPSEPRDSAVYFCASGLVAGQGPSEQFFGPGTRLTVL.

The CDR3 sequence: CASSSQGRTQYF. CDR3 coding DNA: TGTGCCAGCAGCTCTCAGGGTAGAACGCAGTATTTT. This chain joins TRBV7-6 and TRBJ2-3; possible D gene TRBD1, 5 bases. CDR1 and CDR2 from the germline V gene are SGHVS and FNYEAQ. V gave up 4 bases and J gave up 9 bases, with 11 bases separating them. This CDR3 contains 12 residues.

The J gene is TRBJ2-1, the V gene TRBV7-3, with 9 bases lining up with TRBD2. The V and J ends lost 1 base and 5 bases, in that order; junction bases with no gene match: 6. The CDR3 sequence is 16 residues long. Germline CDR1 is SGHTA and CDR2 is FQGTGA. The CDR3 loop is CASSLSLAGVNNEQFF. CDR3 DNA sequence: TGTGCCAGCAGCTTAAGTTTAGCGGGAGTCAACAATGAGCAGTTCTTC.

This CDR3 reads CASSLGGFVGGYTF. CDR3 DNA: TGTGCCAGCAGTTTAGGGGGGTTTGTGGGCGGCTACACCTTC. This chain links TRBV27 with TRBJ1-2, with D maybe TRBD1 (5 bases). The germline V gene has CDR1 MNHEY and CDR2 SMNVEV (reference sequence). Trimming stripped 2 bases from V and 8 bases from J, with 15 bases between. The length of the CDR3 is 14 residues.

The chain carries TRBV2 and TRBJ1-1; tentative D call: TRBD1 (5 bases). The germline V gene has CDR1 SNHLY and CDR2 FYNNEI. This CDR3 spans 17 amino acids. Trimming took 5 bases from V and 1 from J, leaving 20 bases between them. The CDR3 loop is CASSPERADRPNTEAFF. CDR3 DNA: TGTGCCAGCAGTCCGGAGAGGGCCGACAGACCGAACACTGAAGCTTTCTTT. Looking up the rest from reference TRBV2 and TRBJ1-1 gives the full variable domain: EPEVTQTPSHQVTQMGQEVILRCVPISNHLYFYWYRQILGQKVEFLVSFYNNEISEKSEIFDDQFSVERPDGSNFTLKIRSTKLEDSAMYFCASSPERADRPNTEAFFGQGTRLTVV.

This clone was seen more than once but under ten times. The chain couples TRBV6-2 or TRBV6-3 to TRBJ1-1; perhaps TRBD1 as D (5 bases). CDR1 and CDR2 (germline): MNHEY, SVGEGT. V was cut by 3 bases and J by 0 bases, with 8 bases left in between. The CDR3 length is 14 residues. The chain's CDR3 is CASSYTRVNTEAFF. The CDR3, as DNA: TGTGCCAGCAGTTATACCAGGGTGAACACTGAAGCTTTCTTT.

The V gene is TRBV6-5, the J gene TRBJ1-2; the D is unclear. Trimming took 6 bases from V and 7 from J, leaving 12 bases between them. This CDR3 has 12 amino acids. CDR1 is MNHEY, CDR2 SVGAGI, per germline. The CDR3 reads CASRDFGPGYTF. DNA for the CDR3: TGTGCCAGCAGGGATTTCGGCCCTGGCTACACCTTC.

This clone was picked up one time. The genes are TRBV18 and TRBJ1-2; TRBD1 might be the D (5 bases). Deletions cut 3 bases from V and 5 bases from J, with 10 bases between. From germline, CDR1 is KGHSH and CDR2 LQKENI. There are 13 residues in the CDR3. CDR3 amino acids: CASSPAGDYGYTF. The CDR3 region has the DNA TGTGCCAGCTCACCGGCGGGGGATTATGGCTACACCTTC.

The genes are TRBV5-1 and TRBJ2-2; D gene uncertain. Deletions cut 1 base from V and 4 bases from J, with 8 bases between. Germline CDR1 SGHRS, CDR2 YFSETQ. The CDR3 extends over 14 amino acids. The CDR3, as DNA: TGCGCCAGCAGCTTGTACGGCTCCACCGGGGAGCTGTTTTTT. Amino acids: CASSLYGSTGELFF.

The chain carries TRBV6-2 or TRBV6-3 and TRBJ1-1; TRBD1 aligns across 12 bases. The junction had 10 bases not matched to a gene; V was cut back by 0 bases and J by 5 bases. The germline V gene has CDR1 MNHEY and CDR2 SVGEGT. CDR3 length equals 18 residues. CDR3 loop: CASSYSLGTGGSRTEAFF. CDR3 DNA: TGTGCCAGCAGTTACTCGTTGGGGACAGGGGGCTCGCGAACTGAAGCTTTCTTT.

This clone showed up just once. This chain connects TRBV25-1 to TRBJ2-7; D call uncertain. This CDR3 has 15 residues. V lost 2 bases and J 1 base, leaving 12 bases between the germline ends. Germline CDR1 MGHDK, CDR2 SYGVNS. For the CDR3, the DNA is TGTGCCAGCAGTGAACCAGGCGACAAGTCCTACGAGCAGTACTTC. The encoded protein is CASSEPGDKSYEQYF.

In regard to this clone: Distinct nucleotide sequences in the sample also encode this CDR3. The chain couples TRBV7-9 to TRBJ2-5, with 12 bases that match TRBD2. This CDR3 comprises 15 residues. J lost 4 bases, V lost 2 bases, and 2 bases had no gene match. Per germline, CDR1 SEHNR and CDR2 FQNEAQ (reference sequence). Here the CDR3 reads CASSLLAGGPETQYF. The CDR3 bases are TGTGCCAGCAGCTTACTAGCGGGGGGGCCAGAGACCCAGTACTTC.

CDR3 residues: CSASAGKETQYF. CDR3 coding DNA: TGCAGTGCTAGTGCCGGAAAAGAGACCCAGTACTTC. This sequence joins TRBV20-1 and TRBJ2-5, with D uncertain. Trimming took off 3 bases at V and 3 bases at J, with 8 bases between the two ends. The CDR3 contains 12 residues. The germline V gene encodes CDR1 DFQATT and CDR2 SNEGSKA (reference sequence).

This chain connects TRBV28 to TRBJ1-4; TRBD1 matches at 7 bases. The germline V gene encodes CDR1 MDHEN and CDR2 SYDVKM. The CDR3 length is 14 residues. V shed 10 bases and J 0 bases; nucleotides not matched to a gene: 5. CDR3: CATSTGTTNEKLFF. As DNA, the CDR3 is TGTGCCACCTCGACAGGGACAACTAATGAAAAACTGTTTTTT.

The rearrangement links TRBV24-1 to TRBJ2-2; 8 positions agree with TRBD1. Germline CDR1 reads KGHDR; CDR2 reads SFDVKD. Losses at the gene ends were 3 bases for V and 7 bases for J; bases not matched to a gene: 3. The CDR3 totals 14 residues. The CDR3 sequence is CATSDPGGNGELFF. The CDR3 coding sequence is TGTGCCACCAGTGATCCAGGGGGCAACGGGGAGCTGTTTTTT.

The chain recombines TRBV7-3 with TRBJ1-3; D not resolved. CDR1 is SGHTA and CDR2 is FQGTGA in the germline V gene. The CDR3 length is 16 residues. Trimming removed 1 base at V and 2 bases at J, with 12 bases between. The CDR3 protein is CASSLNPPGAGNTIYF. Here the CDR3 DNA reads TGTGCCAGCAGCTTAAATCCTCCGGGAGCTGGAAACACCATATATTTT.

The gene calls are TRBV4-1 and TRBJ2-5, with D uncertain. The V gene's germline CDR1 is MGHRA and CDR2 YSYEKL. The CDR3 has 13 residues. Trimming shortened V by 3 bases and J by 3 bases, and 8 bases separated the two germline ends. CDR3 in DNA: TGCGCCAGCAGCCAGTATACTAAAGAGACCCAGTACTTC. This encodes CASSQYTKETQYF.

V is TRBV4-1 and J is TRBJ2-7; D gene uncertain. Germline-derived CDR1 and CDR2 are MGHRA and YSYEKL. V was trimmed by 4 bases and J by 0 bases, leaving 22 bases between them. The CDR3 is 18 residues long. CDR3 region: CASSLSRAKGTHSYEQYF. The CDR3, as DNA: TGCGCCAGCAGCCTAAGTAGGGCTAAGGGTACCCACTCCTACGAGCAGTACTTC.

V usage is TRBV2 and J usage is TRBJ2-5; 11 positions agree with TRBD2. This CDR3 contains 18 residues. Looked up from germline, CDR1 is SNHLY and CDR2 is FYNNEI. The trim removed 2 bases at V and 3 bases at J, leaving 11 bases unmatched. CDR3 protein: CASSELGASGRMKETQYF. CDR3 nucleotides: TGTGCCAGCAGTGAACTCGGGGCTAGCGGGAGGATGAAAGAGACCCAGTACTTC.

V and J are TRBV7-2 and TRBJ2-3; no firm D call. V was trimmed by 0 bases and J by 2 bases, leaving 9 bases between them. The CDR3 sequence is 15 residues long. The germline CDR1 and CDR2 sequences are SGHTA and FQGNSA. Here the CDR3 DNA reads TGTGCCAGCAGCTTAGCCAACAGATACACAGATACGCAGTATTTT. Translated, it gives CASSLANRYTDTQYF.